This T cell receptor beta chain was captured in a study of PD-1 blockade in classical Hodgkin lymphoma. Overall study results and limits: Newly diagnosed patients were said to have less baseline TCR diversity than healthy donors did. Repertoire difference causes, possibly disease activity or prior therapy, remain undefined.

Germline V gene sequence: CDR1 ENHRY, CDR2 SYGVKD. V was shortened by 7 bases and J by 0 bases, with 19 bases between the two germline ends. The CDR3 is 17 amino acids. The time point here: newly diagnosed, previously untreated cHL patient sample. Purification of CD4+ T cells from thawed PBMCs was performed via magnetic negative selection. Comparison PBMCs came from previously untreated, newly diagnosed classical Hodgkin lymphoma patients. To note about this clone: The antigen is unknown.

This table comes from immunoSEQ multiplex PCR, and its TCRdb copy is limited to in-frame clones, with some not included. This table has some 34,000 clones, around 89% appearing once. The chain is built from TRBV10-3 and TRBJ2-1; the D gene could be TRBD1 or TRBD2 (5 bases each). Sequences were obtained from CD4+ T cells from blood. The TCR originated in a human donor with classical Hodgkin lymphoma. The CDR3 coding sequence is TGTGCCATCAAACCCAACCCGGGACGGAGCTCCTACAATGAGCAGTTCTTC. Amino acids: CAIKPNPGRSSYNEQFF.